This T cell receptor beta chain was sequenced for a study of cytomegalovirus exposure and HLA in healthy donors. Study-level points and caveats: In an earlier analysis, in 587 donors, most V segments appeared productive either ~87% or ~30% of the time.

PCR involved 60 Vbeta and 13 Jbeta primers. In the source study's methods: A later analysis tallied some 84 million unique TCR beta chains, around 11 million of them shared. The data were produced by immunoSEQ multiplex PCR, yet TCRdb's version contains in-frame clones alone and is incomplete. V, J and clone size were drawn from that table, and D and trimming were deduced from the DNA. This sample yields fewer than 150,000 clones, of which around 80% are seen a single time; approximately 6.2% belongs to the top ten. The J segment lost 7 bases and the V segment lost 6 bases, leaving 10 bases of the junction unmatched. CDR1 is SGHAT, CDR2 FQNNGV, per germline. This CDR3 region has 15 residues. This clone appeared a few times. The antigen remains unidentified.

The sample consisted of PBMCs. V usage is TRBV11-2 and J usage is TRBJ1-5; 9 positions agree with TRBD1. The clonotype was recovered from a man aged 40-50 years in good health and CMV-seropositive. CDR3 DNA sequence: TGTGCCAGCAGATCGTCGACAGGGGGGCACCAGCCCCAGCATTTT. This gives the protein CASRSSTGGHQPQHF. The full variable domain, rest sourced from reference TRBV11-2 and TRBJ1-5, is EAGVAQSPRYKIIEKRQSVAFWCNPISGHATLYWYQQILGQGPKLLIQFQNNGVVDDSQLPKDRFSAERLKGVDSTLKIQPAKLEDSAVYLCASRSSTGGHQPQHFGDGTRLSIL.